Below, 2 T cell receptor beta chains from the same sample are listed, as sequenced in a study of spatial heterogeneity in lung cancer. Time point denoted: sample taken at primary tumor resection. Whole RNA from tumor, nontumor lung or frozen PBMC was sequenced unsorted. From the 5' RACE reads, TCRdb called clonotypes with MiXCR, one entry per CDR3 protein. Among fewer than 8,000 distinct CDR3 sequences listed, about 19% were seen once. Sample: PBMCs, taken at surgery. Receptors originate from a female donor with early-stage non-small cell lung cancer.

DNA for the CDR3: TGTGCCAGCAGCTTTTCTGGGGACGAGCAGTACTTC. Its protein product is CASSFSGDEQYF. This chain links TRBV11-2 with TRBJ2-7; no clear D. The CDR3 length is 12 residues. V lost 3 bases and J 5 bases, leaving 8 bases between the germline ends. In germline, CDR1 is SGHAT, CDR2 FQNNGV.

As to this clonotype: A read error may account for a junction end that differs from germline. This sequence joins TRBV7-9 and TRBJ2-5; tentatively, D is TRBD1 (6 bases). Per germline, CDR1 SEHNR and CDR2 FQNEAQ (reference sequence). The CDR3 runs 16 residues. The CDR3 nucleotides read TGTGCCAGCAGATTAGACGGCAGGGGCACGAAAGAGACCCAGTACTTC. Protein product: CASRLDGRGTKETQYF.